Listed below are T cell receptor beta chains from one sample, sequenced in a study of T-cell memory formation after mild COVID-19. TCRdb passed the 5' RACE reads through MiXCR, listing each CDR3 protein once. The repertoire holds 290,000 or so distinct CDR3 sequences, with less than 20% as singletons. The sequencing sample was made of PBMCs or a T cell subset sorted from them (not recorded which). All receptors come from a man aged 18 to 30 who had mild COVID-19 (a few samples of this study predate the infection). Cell type and time point are not known. Both conserved end residues are part of each CDR3.

V gene: TRBV7-9
J gene: TRBJ1-4
CDR3 protein: CASSLGTGVYEKLFF

V gene: TRBV4-1
J gene: TRBJ1-2
CDR3 protein: CASSPASERRGYTF

V gene: TRBV9
J gene: TRBJ2-1
CDR3 protein: CASSVGQGAALNEQFF

V gene: TRBV7-9
J gene: TRBJ2-2
CDR3 protein: CASSPRQLITNTGELFF

V gene: TRBV6-5
J gene: TRBJ2-3
CDR3 protein: CASSYSSRGGPQYF

V gene: TRBV9
J gene: TRBJ2-1
CDR3 protein: CASSPSARGGGVSEQFF

V gene: TRBV2
J gene: TRBJ2-2
CDR3 protein: CASSVSGALGRAGELFF

V gene: TRBV6-2/TRBV6-3
J gene: TRBJ2-7
CDR3 protein: CASSYDYSASYEQYF

V gene: TRBV3-1
J gene: TRBJ2-2
CDR3 protein: CASSHTGTGDRELFF

V gene: TRBV6-5
J gene: TRBJ1-6
CDR3 protein: CASSYSGADSKSLHF

V gene: TRBV11-2
J gene: TRBJ2-5
CDR3 protein: CASSFWVAQETQYF

V gene: TRBV7-9
J gene: TRBJ2-3
CDR3 protein: CASNYPGGTDTQYF

V gene: TRBV5-1
J gene: TRBJ2-1
CDR3 protein: CASIYEQFF

V gene: TRBV29-1
J gene: TRBJ1-1
CDR3 protein: CSARRGLAYTEAFF

V gene: TRBV7-3
J gene: TRBJ2-3
CDR3 protein: CASSPSSGGRDTQYF

V gene: TRBV7-3
J gene: TRBJ2-5
CDR3 protein: CASRPSGTGEETQYF

V gene: TRBV6-2/TRBV6-3
J gene: TRBJ2-3
CDR3 protein: CASSGHPGTDTQYF

V gene: TRBV6-1
J gene: TRBJ1-5
CDR3 protein: CASSEAPGGRGNQPQHF

V gene: TRBV4-1
J gene: TRBJ1-3
CDR3 protein: CASSRQGPSSGNTIYF

V gene: TRBV9
J gene: TRBJ2-1
CDR3 protein: CASSVDAGFYNEQFF

V gene: TRBV7-2
J gene: TRBJ1-2
CDR3 protein: CASSLLTGIYGYTF

V gene: TRBV7-3
J gene: TRBJ1-1
CDR3 protein: CASSQQGNTEAFF

V gene: TRBV4-3
J gene: TRBJ2-5
CDR3 protein: CASSQEFTSGGQETQYF

V gene: TRBV12-3/TRBV12-4
J gene: TRBJ2-5
CDR3 protein: CASKSQETQYF

V gene: TRBV7-4
J gene: TRBJ1-6
CDR3 protein: CASSLEFGKRESPLHF

V gene: TRBV30
J gene: TRBJ1-1
CDR3 protein: CAWSSRGQELEAFF

V gene: TRBV27
J gene: TRBJ1-1
CDR3 protein: CASRGREKNTEAFF

V gene: TRBV6-1
J gene: TRBJ1-4
CDR3 protein: CASRTWTASGEKLFF

V gene: TRBV6-2/TRBV6-3
J gene: TRBJ2-1
CDR3 protein: CASSVGNGYNEQFF

V gene: TRBV29-1
J gene: TRBJ1-2
CDR3 protein: CSVGQGAKYGYTF

V gene: TRBV11-2
J gene: TRBJ2-1
CDR3 protein: CASSLGTHEQFF

V gene: TRBV30
J gene: TRBJ2-1
CDR3 protein: CACWGQGPFF

V gene: TRBV29-1
J gene: TRBJ2-3
CDR3 protein: CSVEAGTRSTDTQYF

V gene: TRBV15
J gene: TRBJ2-1
CDR3 protein: CATSRDRAGEQFF

V gene: TRBV7-2
J gene: TRBJ2-7
CDR3 protein: CASSLGLASLRF

V gene: TRBV20-1
J gene: TRBJ1-2
CDR3 protein: CSALPTTVNYGYTF

V gene: TRBV5-5
J gene: TRBJ2-2
CDR3 protein: CASSSGRGSGELFF

V gene: TRBV14
J gene: TRBJ1-4
CDR3 protein: CASSQVSGKLFF

V gene: TRBV5-1
J gene: TRBJ1-2
CDR3 protein: CASRIDGGYTF

V gene: TRBV5-4
J gene: TRBJ1-2
CDR3 protein: CASSLALWPGAGYTF

V gene: TRBV7-9
J gene: TRBJ1-2
CDR3 protein: CASRGQTYGYTF

V gene: TRBV7-2
J gene: TRBJ1-2
CDR3 protein: CASSPQGAYGYTF

V gene: TRBV9
J gene: TRBJ1-4
CDR3 protein: CASSEEGGTGNEKLFF

V gene: TRBV6-2/TRBV6-3
J gene: TRBJ2-5
CDR3 protein: CASSYTRLETQYF

V gene: TRBV7-9
J gene: TRBJ1-2
CDR3 protein: CASSGTGRFYGYTF

V gene: TRBV7-6
J gene: TRBJ1-2
CDR3 protein: CASSPRLTSGWDGYTF

V gene: TRBV12-3/TRBV12-4
J gene: TRBJ1-4
CDR3 protein: CASSFSGRNEKLFF

V gene: TRBV30
J gene: TRBJ2-2
CDR3 protein: CALGDRKVFF

V gene: TRBV20-1
J gene: TRBJ1-2
CDR3 protein: CSAIKGTVGMHTF

V gene: TRBV9
J gene: TRBJ2-5
CDR3 protein: CASSVGMGGETQYF

V gene: TRBV29-1
J gene: TRBJ1-1
CDR3 protein: CSVSGQMNTEAFF

V gene: TRBV11-2
J gene: TRBJ2-2
CDR3 protein: CASILSTGELFF